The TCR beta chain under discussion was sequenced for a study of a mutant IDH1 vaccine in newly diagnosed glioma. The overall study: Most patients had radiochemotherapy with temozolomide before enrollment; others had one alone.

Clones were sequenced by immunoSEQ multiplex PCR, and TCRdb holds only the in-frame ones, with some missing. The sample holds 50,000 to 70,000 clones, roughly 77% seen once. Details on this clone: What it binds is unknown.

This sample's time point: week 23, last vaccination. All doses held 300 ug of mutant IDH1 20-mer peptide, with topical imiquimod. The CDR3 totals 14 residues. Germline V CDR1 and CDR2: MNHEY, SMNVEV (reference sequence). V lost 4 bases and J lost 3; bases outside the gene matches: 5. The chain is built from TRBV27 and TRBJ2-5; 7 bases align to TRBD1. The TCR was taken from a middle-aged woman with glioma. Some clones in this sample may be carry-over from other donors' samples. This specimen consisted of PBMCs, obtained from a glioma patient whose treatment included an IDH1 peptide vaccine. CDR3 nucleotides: TGTGCCAGCAGTTCCCCGACAGGGAAAGAGACCCAGTACTTC. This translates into CASSSPTGKETQYF.